This TCR beta chain was identified in a study of T cells in Graves' hyperthyroidism and ophthalmopathy. This clonotype was seen many times. RNA transcripts were the template for amplifying TCR beta CDR3 regions. Carried out on the TCR CDR3, a first-round RT-PCR used the HTBI primer set. TCRdb ran MiXCR on the multiplex PCR reads and lists one entry per CDR3 protein. The sample records about 610,000 distinct CDR3 sequences, 15% to 20% being singletons. The CDR3 covers 13 residues. Trimming took off 8 bases at V and 2 bases at J, with 7 bases between the two ends. In germline, CDR1 is LGHDT, CDR2 YNNKEL (reference sequence). Under 3 months was the duration of disease in ophthalmopathy patients, who also had a Clinical Activity Score of at least 3 and a NOSPECS grade of at least 4. Those patients with uncontrolled infection, other autoimmune disease, pregnancy or lactation were excluded.

This clonotype originated in a woman in her 40s with Graves' ophthalmopathy. The J gene is TRBJ2-6, the V gene TRBV3-1; D is ambiguous. Sequencing was done on a sample of blood. The CDR3 DNA reads TGTGCCAGCTCGGCTGCTGGGGCCAACGTCCTGACTTTC. Amino acid sequence: CASSAAGANVLTF. The variable domain in full, completed from reference TRBV3-1 and TRBJ2-6, reads DTAVSQTPKYLVTQMGNDKSIKCEQNLGHDTMYWYKQDSKKFLKIMFSYNNKELIINETVPNRFSPKSPDKAHLNLHINSLELGDSAVYFCASSAAGANVLTFGAGSRLTVL.